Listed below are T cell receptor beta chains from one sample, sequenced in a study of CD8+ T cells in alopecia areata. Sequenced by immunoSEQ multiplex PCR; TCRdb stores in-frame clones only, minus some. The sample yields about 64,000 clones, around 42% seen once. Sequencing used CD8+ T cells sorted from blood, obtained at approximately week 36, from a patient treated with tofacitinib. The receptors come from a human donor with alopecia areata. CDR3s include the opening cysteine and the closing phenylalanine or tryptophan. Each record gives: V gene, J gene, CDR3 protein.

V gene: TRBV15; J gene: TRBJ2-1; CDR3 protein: CATYSSSYNEQFF
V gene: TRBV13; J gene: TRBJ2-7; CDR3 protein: CASSQTSEQYF
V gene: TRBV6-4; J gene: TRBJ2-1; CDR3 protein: CASSDRGHDEQFF
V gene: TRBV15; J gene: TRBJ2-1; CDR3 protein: CATSIANNNEQFF
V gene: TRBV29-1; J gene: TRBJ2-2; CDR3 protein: CSAHSNTGELFF
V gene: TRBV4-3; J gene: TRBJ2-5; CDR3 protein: CASSQDQGRETQYF
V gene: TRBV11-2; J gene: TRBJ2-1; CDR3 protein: CASSLGQGSEQFF
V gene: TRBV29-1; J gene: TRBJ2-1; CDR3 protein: CSDRDSDYNEQFF
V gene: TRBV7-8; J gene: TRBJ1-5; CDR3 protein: CASSSRTEKPQHF
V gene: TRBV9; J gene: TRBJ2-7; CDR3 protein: CASSVGVRGTYEQYF
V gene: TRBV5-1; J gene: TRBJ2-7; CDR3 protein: CASRAQAYEQYF
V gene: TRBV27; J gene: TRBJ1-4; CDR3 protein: CASSFRTGELFF
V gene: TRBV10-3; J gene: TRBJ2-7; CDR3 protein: CAISEDLYEQYF
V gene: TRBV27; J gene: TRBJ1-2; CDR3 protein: CASWTGARRGYTF
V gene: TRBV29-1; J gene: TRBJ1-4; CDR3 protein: CSVYSDRGNEKLFF
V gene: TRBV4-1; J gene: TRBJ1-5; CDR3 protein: CASSQTFGGGQPQHF
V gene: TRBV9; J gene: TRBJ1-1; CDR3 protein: CASGGTGGSTEAFF
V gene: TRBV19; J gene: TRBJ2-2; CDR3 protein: CASSIQVPGELFF
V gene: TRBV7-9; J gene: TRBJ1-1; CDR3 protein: CASSLSRENTEAFF
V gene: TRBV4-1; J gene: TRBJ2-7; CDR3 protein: CASSQARGGEQYF
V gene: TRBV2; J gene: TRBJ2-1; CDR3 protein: CASSSSGGNEQFF
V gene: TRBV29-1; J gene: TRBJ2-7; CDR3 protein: CSVVGEGTAYEQYF
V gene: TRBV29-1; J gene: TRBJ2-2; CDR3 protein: CSVVELRSGSTTGELFF
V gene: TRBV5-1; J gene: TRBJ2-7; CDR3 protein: CASSLVGEGYEQYF
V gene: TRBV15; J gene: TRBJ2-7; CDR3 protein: CATSPGQIVYEQYF
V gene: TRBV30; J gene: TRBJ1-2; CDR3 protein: CAWSGQEGGGYTF
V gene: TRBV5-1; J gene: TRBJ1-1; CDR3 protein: CASTLGGEAFF
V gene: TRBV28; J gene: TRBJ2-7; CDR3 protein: CASTGIPLFTKEQYF
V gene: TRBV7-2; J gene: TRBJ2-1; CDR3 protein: CASSFPSGRASYNEQFF
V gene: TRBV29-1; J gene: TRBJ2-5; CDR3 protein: CSVESRPVWAQYF
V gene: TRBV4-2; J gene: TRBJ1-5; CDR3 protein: CASSHLPTGTSNQPQHF
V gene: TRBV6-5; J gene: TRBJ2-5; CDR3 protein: CASSKGLGETQYF
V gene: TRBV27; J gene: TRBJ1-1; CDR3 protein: CASSLYREGDAEAFF
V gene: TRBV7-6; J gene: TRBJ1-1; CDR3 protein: CASSLAGRGITEAFF
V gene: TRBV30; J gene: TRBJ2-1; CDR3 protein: CAWSVLAAHNEQFF
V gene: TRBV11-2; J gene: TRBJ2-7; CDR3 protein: CASSWTFEQYF
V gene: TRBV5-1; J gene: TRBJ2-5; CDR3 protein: CASSLAETQLTKETQYF
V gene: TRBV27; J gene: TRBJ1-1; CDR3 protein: CASSPLLSTWPSTEAFF
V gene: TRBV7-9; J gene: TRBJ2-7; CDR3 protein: CASSISGITYEQYF
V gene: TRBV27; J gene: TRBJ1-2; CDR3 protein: CASGIPANYGYTF
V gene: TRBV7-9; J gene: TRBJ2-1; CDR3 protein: CASSSLAGGPDEQFF
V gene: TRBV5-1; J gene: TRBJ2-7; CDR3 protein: CATERGRDRGLTPYEQYF
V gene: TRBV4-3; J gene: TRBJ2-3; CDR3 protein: CASSQDWQSTDTQYF
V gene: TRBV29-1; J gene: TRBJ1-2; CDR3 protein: CSARGGVNYGYTF
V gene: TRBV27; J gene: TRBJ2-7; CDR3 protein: CASGGAYEQYF
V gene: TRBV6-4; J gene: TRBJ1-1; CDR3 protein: CASRRGSNTEAFF
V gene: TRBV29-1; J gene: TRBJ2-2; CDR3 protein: CSVDGGPSGRPSVTGELFF
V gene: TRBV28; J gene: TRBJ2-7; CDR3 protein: CASSNGPQYF
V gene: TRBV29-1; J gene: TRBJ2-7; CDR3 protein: CSVDGGAEYEQYF
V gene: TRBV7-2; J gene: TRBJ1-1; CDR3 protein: CAGGWEAFF
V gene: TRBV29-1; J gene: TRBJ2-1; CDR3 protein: CSVPALAGAYNEQFF
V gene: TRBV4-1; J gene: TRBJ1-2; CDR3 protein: CASSQDEASNYGYTF
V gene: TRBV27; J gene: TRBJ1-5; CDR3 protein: CASSPDRGPNQPQHF
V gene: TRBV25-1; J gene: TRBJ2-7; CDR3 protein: CASGGSGDYEQYF
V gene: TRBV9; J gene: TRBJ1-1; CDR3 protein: CASSTPGQGNTEAFF